One and the same sample provided the 7 T cell receptor beta chains below, sequenced in a study of T cell responses to AZD1222 COVID-19 vaccine. Some clones are missing from TCRdb's copy, which holds only in-frame ones; the method was immunoSEQ multiplex PCR. The sample lists more than 110,000 clones, around 91% occurring once. The sequenced sample was peripheral blood, obtained on day 0 of AZD1222 vaccination. The receptors were gathered from an adult in good health.

The genes are TRBV28 and TRBJ1-5; D ambiguous. Germline V lookup: CDR1 MDHEN, CDR2 SYDVKM. V was pared by 10 bases and J by 2 bases, with 15 bases between. This CDR3 is built from 14 residues. Here the CDR3 DNA reads TGTGCCACCGCACCCTATAGAGGCAATCAGCCCCAGCATTTT. It specifies CATAPYRGNQPQHF.

The chain links TRBV27 to TRBJ2-7, with D possibly matching TRBD1 (5 bases). Germline V gene data show CDR1 as MNHEY and CDR2 as SMNVEV (reference sequence). Trimming cost V 2 bases and J 0 bases, with 8 bases left between them. CDR3 length equals 14 residues. This CDR3 is CASSLMGLSYEQYF. The CDR3 DNA reads as TGTGCCAGCAGTTTAATGGGGCTCTCCTACGAGCAGTACTTC.

The J gene is TRBJ1-2, the V gene TRBV4-1; 8 bases are a match to TRBD1. The CDR3 sequence is 14 residues long. The germline gives CDR1 MGHRA, CDR2 YSYEKL. J was trimmed by 8 bases and V by 3 bases; bases with no gene match: 8. The chain's CDR3 is CASSQGWTGNGYTF. The CDR3 DNA sequence: TGCGCCAGCAGCCAGGGGTGGACAGGGAACGGCTACACCTTC.

V gene TRBV5-1 combines with J gene TRBJ1-2, with D perhaps TRBD1 (6 bases). The CDR3 runs to 15 residues. CDR1 is SGHRS and CDR2 is YFSETQ in the germline V gene. The V and J ends lost 0 bases and 4 bases respectively, with 13 bases between them. CDR3 loop: CASSLGQGSTYGYTF. As DNA, the CDR3 is TGCGCCAGCAGCTTGGGCCAGGGGTCAACCTATGGCTACACCTTC.

The chain employs TRBV2 and TRBJ1-4, with 8 bases identical to TRBD1. The germline gives CDR1 SNHLY, CDR2 FYNNEI. With V trimmed by 6 bases and J by 7 bases, 4 bases remained unmatched. This CDR3 region has 13 residues. The CDR3 region has the DNA TGTGCCAGCAGGGTGGACAGGGTTGAAAAACTGTTTTTT. Encoded protein: CASRVDRVEKLFF.

This chain connects TRBV5-4 to TRBJ2-4; possibly TRBD2 for D (7 bases). The V and J ends lost 1 base and 11 bases respectively, with 19 bases between them. This CDR3 comprises 15 residues. CDR1 SGHNT and CDR2 YYREEE come from the germline V gene (reference sequence). CDR3 protein: CASSLQRTAGRVQYF. In DNA, the CDR3 is TGTGCCAGCAGCTTGCAGAGGACAGCGGGGCGGGTTCAGTACTTC.

Only one count was recorded for this clone. The chain has TRBV6-6 and TRBJ2-1; 8 nucleotides agree with TRBD2. Losses at the gene ends were 8 bases for V and 6 bases for J; bases not matched to a gene: 6. The CDR3 extends over 13 amino acids. The germline CDR1 and CDR2 sequences are MNHNY and SVGAGI (reference sequence). The CDR3 reads CASCTSGRNEQFF. DNA for the CDR3: TGTGCCAGCTGCACTAGCGGTCGCAATGAGCAGTTCTTC.